This T cell receptor (beta chain) was recovered during a study of blood T cell repertoires in COVID-19. About the research overall: Nucleic acid was either cDNA or gDNA, and it came from T cells, B-cell-depleted T cells, or PBMCs.

Libraries were prepared by immunoSEQ multiplex PCR; TCRdb keeps only in-frame clonotypes and omits some of them. This table holds hundreds of thousands of clones, approximately 83% found once. The CDR3 is 17 amino acids. The V and J genes are TRBV21-1 and TRBJ2-7; the D call TRBD1 from the table was never checked on the DNA. TRBV21-1 is a listed pseudogene. Material: peripheral blood. The source of this sequence is a woman aged 40 to 49 with active or convalescent COVID-19. CDR3: CASSRPLWSGLIHEQYF. CDR3 bases: TGTGCCAGCAGCAGACCTCTGTGGTCAGGGTTAATCCACGAGCAGTACTTC.